Below, 20 T cell receptor beta chains from the same sample are listed, as sequenced in a study of identical twins. TCRdb fed the 5' RACE reads into MiXCR, producing one record per CDR3 protein. Here the sample spans some 240,000 distinct CDR3 sequences, 10% being singletons. Material: memory T cells sorted from blood. The receptors were gathered from a middle-aged man in good health.

This clonotype came up many times. The V call is TRBV6-1, the J call TRBJ1-1; D may be TRBD1 (5 bases). V was pared by 1 base and J by 3 bases, with 12 bases between. This CDR3 has 15 residues. Germline CDR1 is MNHNS and CDR2 is SASEGT. The CDR3 bases are TGTGCCAGCAGTGAAGTTGTGGGGCCTCACACTGAAGCTTTCTTT. This sequence encodes CASSEVVGPHTEAFF.

The chain couples TRBV10-3 to TRBJ2-2, with unresolved D. The CDR3 is 16 residues long. Trimming stripped 10 bases from V and 6 bases from J, with 24 bases between. Germline V gene data show CDR1 as ENHRY and CDR2 as SYGVKD. The DNA for the CDR3 is TGTGCCACCTCGACCTCTGTCATGCTCACCGCCGGGGAGCTGTTTTTT. Its translation: CATSTSVMLTAGELFF.

In this sample, this clonotype turned up many times. The rearrangement uses TRBV20-1 and TRBJ2-4, with 7 bases that match TRBD1. The V segment lost 6 bases and the J segment 1 base; nucleotides outside the gene matches: 9. Germline CDR1 DFQATT, CDR2 SNEGSKA (reference sequence). The CDR3 runs to 15 residues. CDR3 protein: CSAVGQAGAKNIQYF. Written as DNA, the CDR3 is TGCAGTGCGGTCGGACAGGCTGGGGCCAAAAACATTCAGTACTTC.

This clonotype was seen many times. The chain recombines TRBV5-1 with TRBJ1-1, with D unclear. The CDR3 consists of 14 residues. Germline V CDR1 and CDR2: SGHRS, YFSETQ. V was clipped by 5 bases and J by 2 bases, with 13 bases between them. The CDR3 nucleotides read TGCGCCAGCAGGGAGGATTGGGGAAACACTGAAGCTTTCTTT. Translating gives CASREDWGNTEAFF.

This clonotype was recorded at least ten times. The rearrangement links TRBV20-1 to TRBJ2-5; D may be TRBD2 (5 bases). The germline gives CDR1 DFQATT, CDR2 SNEGSKA (reference sequence). CDR3 size: 13 residues. Trimming removed 6 bases from V and 0 bases from J, with 11 bases in between. The CDR3 region is CSATRGYQETQYF. CDR3 bases: TGCAGTGCCACCCGAGGGTACCAAGAGACCCAGTACTTC.

Many counts were recorded for this clonotype. A much larger clone lies one base from this, so it may be a read error. V usage is TRBV7-9 and J usage is TRBJ2-3, with D hard to call. The CDR3 loop spans 11 amino acids. With 5 bases removed from V and 4 bases from J, the gap between germline ends came to 4 bases. Germline CDR1 SEHNR, CDR2 FQNEAQ (reference sequence). The CDR3 region has the DNA TGTGCCAGCAGCAAACCAGATACGCAGTATTTT. Translation: CASSKPDTQYF.

The V call is TRBV7-3, the J call TRBJ2-1, with 14 bases matching TRBD2. Germline V gene sequence: CDR1 SGHTA, CDR2 FQGTGA. This CDR3 has 20 residues. The junction had 19 bases not matched to a gene; V was cut back by 6 bases and J by 6 bases. The DNA for the CDR3 is TGTGCCAGCAGTTCTGCGCCGGGACTAGCGGGAGTTCATAGACGCAATGAGCAGTTCTTC. Translation: CASSSAPGLAGVHRRNEQFF.

This clonotype was counted a few times. The chain couples TRBV14 to TRBJ1-2; TRBD1 matches at 7 bases. Germline V gene sequence: CDR1 SGHDN, CDR2 FVKESK. V was pared by 4 bases and J by 5 bases, with 1 base of the junction left unmatched. The CDR3 runs to 12 residues. In DNA, the CDR3 is TGTGCCAGCAGCCTACAGGGGTATGGCTACACCTTC. Residues: CASSLQGYGYTF.

A few counts support this clonotype. This chain joins TRBV5-1 and TRBJ2-1; D perhaps matches TRBD2 (6 bases). This CDR3 comprises 15 residues. Trimming removed 0 bases from V and 7 bases from J, with 14 bases in between. Germline CDR1 and CDR2: SGHRS and YFSETQ. The DNA of the CDR3 is TGCGCCAGCAGCTTGGCGACTAGTGAGTCGAATGAGCAGTTCTTC. Its translation is CASSLATSESNEQFF.

V and J are TRBV28 and TRBJ1-2; D remains unclear. The CDR3 has 9 amino acids. Germline V gene data show CDR1 as MDHEN and CDR2 as SYDVKM. This CDR3 is CAQQYGYTF. CDR3 DNA: TGTGCTCAGCAATATGGCTACACCTTC.

Many counts were recorded for this clonotype. The chain carries TRBV7-3 and TRBJ2-1; the match to TRBD2 covers 7 bases. Germline CDR1 reads SGHTA; CDR2 reads FQGTGA. The CDR3 contains 20 residues. The V and J ends lost 1 base and 6 bases, in that order; junction bases with no gene match: 21. In DNA form, the CDR3 reads TGTGCCAGCAGCTTAAAGGCCGGGGGTAGCGGGTCACGTTCGTCCAATGAGCAGTTCTTC. Its protein is CASSLKAGGSGSRSSNEQFF.

This clonotype was detected a few times. The chain combines TRBV4-1 with TRBJ2-7; D ambiguous. There are 12 residues in the CDR3. CDR1 and CDR2 (germline): MGHRA, YSYEKL. Trimming pared 3 bases from V and 7 bases from J, leaving 10 bases between. Here the CDR3 reads CASSHLGAEQYF. CDR3 DNA sequence: TGCGCCAGCAGCCACCTAGGAGCGGAGCAGTACTTC.

This clonotype was observed many times. V is TRBV5-1 and J is TRBJ2-1; maybe TRBD2 (5 bases). This CDR3 spans 13 amino acids. Germline CDR1 reads SGHRS; CDR2 reads YFSETQ. V was clipped by 5 bases and J by 9 bases, with 15 bases between them. CDR3 region: CASREEALGEQFF. Written as DNA, the CDR3 is TGCGCCAGCAGGGAGGAAGCTTTGGGTGAGCAGTTCTTC.

The chain combines TRBV5-1 with TRBJ1-2; D remains ambiguous. The germline V gene encodes CDR1 SGHRS and CDR2 YFSETQ. The CDR3 totals 13 residues. V shed 3 bases and J shed 4 bases, with 10 bases lying between them. CDR3 nucleotides: TGCGCCAGCAGCTCAACAGATTCCTATGGCTACACCTTC. Translated: CASSSTDSYGYTF. Full variable domain (outside the CDR3, taken from reference TRBV5-1 and TRBJ1-2): KAGVTQTPRYLIKTRGQQVTLSCSPISGHRSVSWYQQTPGQGLQFLFEYFSETQRNKGNFPGRFSGRQFSNSRSEMNVSTLELGDSALYLCASSSTDSYGYTFGSGTRLTVV.

This clonotype was observed a few times. The rearrangement uses TRBV7-9 and TRBJ2-5; D is tentatively TRBD1 or TRBD2 (5 bases each). Germline CDR1 SEHNR, CDR2 FQNEAQ (reference sequence). CDR3 length: 13 amino acids. V was cut by 5 bases and J by 3 bases, with 10 bases left in between. In DNA form, the CDR3 reads TGTGCCAGCAGCCCCGGGACGGAAGAGACCCAGTACTTC. This codes for CASSPGTEETQYF.

This clonotype appeared a few times. This sequence joins TRBV18 and TRBJ2-3; 9 bases map to TRBD2. CDR1 and CDR2 from the germline V gene are KGHSH and LQKENI. The CDR3 is 16 residues long. V dropped 3 bases and J dropped 8; count of bases not matched to a gene: 12. The CDR3 DNA follows: TGTGCCAGCTCACCCTCCGGGGCGGGAGGGCCGGGTACGCAGTATTTT. It codes for CASSPSGAGGPGTQYF.

In this sample, this clonotype turned up a few times. The chain combines TRBV4-2 with TRBJ1-5; D is ambiguous. CDR3 length: 15 amino acids. The V and J ends lost 0 bases and 4 bases respectively, with 10 bases between them. In germline, CDR1 is LGHNA, CDR2 YNFKEQ. CDR3 sequence: CASSQDLWDNQPQHF. The CDR3, as DNA: TGTGCCAGCAGCCAAGATTTGTGGGATAATCAGCCCCAGCATTTT.

This clonotype was detected a few times. The V gene is TRBV27, the J gene TRBJ2-3, with 13 bases that match TRBD2. V was pared by 5 bases and J by 4 bases, with 6 bases of the junction left unmatched. This CDR3 spans 16 amino acids. Germline values: CDR1 MNHEY, CDR2 SMNVEV (reference sequence). The CDR3 is CASSPLLAGGADTQYF. The CDR3 nucleotides read TGTGCCAGCAGTCCATTACTAGCGGGGGGGGCAGATACGCAGTATTTT.

This clonotype was counted ten times or more. This chain links TRBV5-1 with TRBJ2-3; 10 nucleotides match TRBD2. Germline values: CDR1 SGHRS, CDR2 YFSETQ. The CDR3 length is 17 residues. V shed 4 bases and J 1 base; nucleotides not matched to a gene: 9. The CDR3: CASSKDPTSGGTDTQYF. Written as DNA, the CDR3 is TGCGCCAGCAGCAAAGACCCAACTAGCGGGGGCACAGATACGCAGTATTTT.

This clonotype was recorded many times. The chain carries TRBV4-3 and TRBJ2-1; 9 nucleotides align to TRBD2. Trimming cost V 4 bases and J 2 bases; bases outside gene matches: 6. This CDR3 comprises 16 residues. Germline CDR1 reads LGHNA; CDR2 reads YSLEER. CDR3 amino acids: CASSPLAGSTYNEQFF. CDR3 coding DNA: TGCGCCAGCAGCCCTCTAGCGGGGTCGACCTACAATGAGCAGTTCTTC.